The sample holds many counts of the clone carrying this T cell receptor beta chain. This specimen belongs to a study of identical twins. V trimming: 0 bases; J trimming: 11 bases; junction bases outside the gene matches: 6. This CDR3 region has 13 residues. Germline CDR1 LGHNA, CDR2 YSLEER. One entry per CDR3 protein, called by TCRdb with MiXCR from the 5' RACE reads. The data show more than 650,000 distinct CDR3 sequences, roughly 6.2% seen once. The origin of this receptor is a man between 18 and 35 years old in good health. The chain carries TRBV4-3 and TRBJ1-1; 7 bases line up with TRBD1. The source material was naive T cells sorted from blood. The CDR3 nucleotides are TGCGCCAGCAGCCAAGATCGAGAGACAGGGGCTTTCTTT. Translated, it gives CASSQDRETGAFF.